These T cell receptor beta chains were read from a single sample in a study of spatial heterogeneity in lung cancer. TCRdb analysed the 5' RACE reads with MiXCR anew, one entry per CDR3 protein. The sample includes about 50,000 distinct CDR3 sequences, 7.4% of them seen just once. This sample comprised PBMCs, obtained at follow-up. The receptors derive from a female donor with early-stage non-small cell lung cancer. CDR3s include the opening cysteine and the closing phenylalanine or tryptophan. Fields, in order: D gene, J gene, V gene, clone size, CDR3 DNA, CDR3 protein. The D gene is left open where the match is weak. Clone size is not always given. Where it is, it says once, few, many or a class for expanded clones.

. TRBJ1-5 TRBV12-3/TRBV12-4 many TGTGCCAGCAGTTTAAGGAACAGTGGCAATCAGCCCCAGCATTTT CASSLRNSGNQPQHF
. TRBJ1-6 TRBV7-5 many . CISVPEARAVTNQEDNSPLHF
TRBD2 TRBJ2-3 TRBV7-9 many TGTGCCAGCAGCCAGAGGGCGACTAGCGGAGATACGCAGTATTTT CASSQRATSGDTQYF
. TRBJ1-5 TRBV7-2 many TGTGCCAGCAGCTTAATGCCGAAACAGCCCCAGCATTTT CASSLMPKQPQHF
. TRBJ1-2 TRBV7-9 . TGTGCCAGCAGCCAACAGGGAGCTAACTATGGCTACACCTTC CASSQQGANYGYTF
. TRBJ2-7 TRBV6-5 . TGTGCCAGCAGTTACTCGAATACCGGCGACATTCCGTACTTC CASSYSNTGDIPYF
. TRBJ2-5 TRBV28 many TGTGCCAGCAGGACAAGGCAGACCCAGTACTTC CASRTRQTQYF
. TRBJ1-5 TRBV29-1 many TGCAGCGTTGTTTACGGGGGGGCCAATCAGCCCCAGCATTTT CSVVYGGANQPQHF
. TRBJ2-4 TRBV5-1 many TGCGCCAGCAGCCCCTGGGATTCAGGCATTCAGTACTTC CASSPWDSGIQYF
. TRBJ1-5 TRBV5-1 . TGCGCCAGCAGCTTGGGATGGGACCAGCCCCAGCATTTT CASSLGWDQPQHF
TRBD1 TRBJ2-7 TRBV27 few TGTGCCAGCAGTCTAGGGACAGGGACTCTCTACGAGCAGTACTTC CASSLGTGTLYEQYF